This record concerns one T cell receptor beta chain sequence. Profiling relied on immunoSEQ multiplex PCR, and the TCRdb table lists in-frame clones only, not all of them. The sample has some 2,500,000 clones, roughly 90% seen once. This entry is derived from a study of shared clonotypes between healthy human individuals. Study background: The study drew on a couple of women and three men aged 18 to 49 as donors. Researchers assigned three CD4 naive, three CD4 memory, two CD8 naive and one CD8 memory plate to each donor.

The length of the CDR3 is 15 residues. V lost 5 bases and J lost 0, with 16 bases in between. Per the germline V gene, CDR1 is GTSNPN and CDR2 is SVGIG (reference sequence). The gene calls are TRBV30 and TRBJ1-1; tentative D call: TRBD1 (5 bases). The clonotype was recovered from a man between 18 and 29 years old in good health. Some clones in this sample may be carry-over from other donors' samples. Sequenced input: naive CD4+ T cells from PBMCs. The subset was: CD45RA+ positively selected. CDR3 amino acids: CAWGAWGRMNTEAFF. The CDR3 DNA sequence: TGTGCCTGGGGCGCCTGGGGACGGATGAACACTGAAGCTTTCTTT.